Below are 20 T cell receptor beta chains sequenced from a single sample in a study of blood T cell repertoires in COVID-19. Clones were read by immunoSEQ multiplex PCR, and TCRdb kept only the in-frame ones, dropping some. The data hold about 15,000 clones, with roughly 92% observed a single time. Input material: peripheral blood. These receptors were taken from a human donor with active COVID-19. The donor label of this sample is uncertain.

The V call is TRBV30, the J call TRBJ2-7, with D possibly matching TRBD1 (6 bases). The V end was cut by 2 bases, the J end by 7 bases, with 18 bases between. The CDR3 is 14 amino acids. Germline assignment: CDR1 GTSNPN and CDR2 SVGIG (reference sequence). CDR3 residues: CAWSWGQIPFEQYF. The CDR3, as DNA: TGTGCCTGGAGTTGGGGGCAGATCCCGTTTGAGCAGTACTTC.

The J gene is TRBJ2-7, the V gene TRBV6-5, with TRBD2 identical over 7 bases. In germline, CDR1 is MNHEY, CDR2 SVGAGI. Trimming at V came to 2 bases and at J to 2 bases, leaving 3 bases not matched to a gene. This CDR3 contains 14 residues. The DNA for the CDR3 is TGTGCCAGCAGTTACGCGGGAGAGACCTACGAGCAGTACTTC. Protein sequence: CASSYAGETYEQYF.

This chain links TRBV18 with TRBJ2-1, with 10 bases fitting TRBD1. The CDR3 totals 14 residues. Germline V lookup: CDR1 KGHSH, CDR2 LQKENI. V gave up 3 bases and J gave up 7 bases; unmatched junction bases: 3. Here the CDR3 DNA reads TGTGCCAGCTCACCTGGGACAGGGGAAAATGAGCAGTTCTTC. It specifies CASSPGTGENEQFF.

CDR3 sequence: CASSFAGGPYNEQFF. The CDR3 nucleotides read TGTGCCAGCAGCTTCGCGGGGGGGCCTTACAATGAGCAGTTCTTC. J is TRBJ2-1 and V is TRBV5-6; TRBD2 matches 9 bases. The CDR3 has 15 amino acids. Germline V lookup: CDR1 SGHDT, CDR2 YYEEEE. The ends lost 2 bases at V and 4 bases at J; junction bases unmatched: 4.

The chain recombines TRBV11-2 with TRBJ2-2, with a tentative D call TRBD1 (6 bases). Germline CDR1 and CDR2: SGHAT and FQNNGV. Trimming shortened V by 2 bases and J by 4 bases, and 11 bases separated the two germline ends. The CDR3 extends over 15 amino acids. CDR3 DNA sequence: TGTGCCAGCAGCTTACTGAGAGGGGGCACCGGGGAGCTGTTTTTT. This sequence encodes CASSLLRGGTGELFF.

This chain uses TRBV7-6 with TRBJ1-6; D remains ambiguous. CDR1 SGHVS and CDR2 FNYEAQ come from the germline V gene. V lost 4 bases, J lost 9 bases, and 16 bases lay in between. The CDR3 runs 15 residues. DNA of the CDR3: TGTGCCAGCAGCTCCCAAGCCCTACAGACTTCACCCCTCCACTTT. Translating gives CASSSQALQTSPLHF.

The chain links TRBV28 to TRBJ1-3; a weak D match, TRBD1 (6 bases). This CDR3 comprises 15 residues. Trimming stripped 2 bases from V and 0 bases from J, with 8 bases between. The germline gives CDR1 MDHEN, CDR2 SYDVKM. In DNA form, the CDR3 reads TGTGCCAGCAGTTTAAACAGGGTCTCTGGAAACACCATATATTTT. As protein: CASSLNRVSGNTIYF.

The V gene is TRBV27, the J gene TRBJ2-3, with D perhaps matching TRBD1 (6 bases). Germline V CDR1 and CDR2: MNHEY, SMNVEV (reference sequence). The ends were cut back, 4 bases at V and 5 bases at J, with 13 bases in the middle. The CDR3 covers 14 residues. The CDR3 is CASSSGHLRDTQYF. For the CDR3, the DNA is TGTGCCAGCAGTTCGGGACATTTAAGAGATACGCAGTATTTT.

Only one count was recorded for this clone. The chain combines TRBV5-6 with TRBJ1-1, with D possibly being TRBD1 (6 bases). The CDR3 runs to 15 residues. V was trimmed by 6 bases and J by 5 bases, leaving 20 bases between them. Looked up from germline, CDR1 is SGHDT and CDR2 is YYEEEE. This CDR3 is CASTTDRLRGTEAFF. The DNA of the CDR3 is TGTGCCAGCACCACGGACAGACTCAGAGGGACTGAAGCTTTCTTT.

DNA of the CDR3: TGTGCCAGTAGTATTATCGGACAGGGGGGAAACTCTGGAAACACCATATATTTT. It translates to CASSIIGQGGNSGNTIYF. The gene calls are TRBV19 and TRBJ1-3; 10 positions agree with TRBD1. This CDR3 comprises 18 residues. With 3 bases clipped from V and 0 bases from J, the junction kept 8 bases outside the gene matches. Germline assignment: CDR1 LNHDA and CDR2 SQIVND (reference sequence).

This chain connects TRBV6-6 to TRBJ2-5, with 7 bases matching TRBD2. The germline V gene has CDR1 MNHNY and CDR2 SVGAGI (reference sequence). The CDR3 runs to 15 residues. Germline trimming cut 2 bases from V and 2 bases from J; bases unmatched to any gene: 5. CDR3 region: CASSYPPSGQETQYF. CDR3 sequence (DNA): TGTGCCAGCAGTTACCCCCCTAGCGGTCAAGAGACCCAGTACTTC.

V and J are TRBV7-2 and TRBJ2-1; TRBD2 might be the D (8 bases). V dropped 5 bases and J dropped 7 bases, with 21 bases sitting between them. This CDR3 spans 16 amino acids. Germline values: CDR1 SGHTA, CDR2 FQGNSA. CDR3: CASSPRGLAGGNEQFF. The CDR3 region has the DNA TGTGCCAGCAGCCCGAGGGGGCTAGCGGGTGGGAATGAGCAGTTCTTC.

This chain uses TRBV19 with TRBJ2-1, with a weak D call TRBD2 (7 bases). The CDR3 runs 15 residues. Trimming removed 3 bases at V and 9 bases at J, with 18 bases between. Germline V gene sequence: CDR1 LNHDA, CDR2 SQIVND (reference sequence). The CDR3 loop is CASSISLAEGGEQFF. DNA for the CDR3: TGTGCCAGTAGTATTAGTCTAGCGGAGGGGGGTGAGCAGTTCTTC.

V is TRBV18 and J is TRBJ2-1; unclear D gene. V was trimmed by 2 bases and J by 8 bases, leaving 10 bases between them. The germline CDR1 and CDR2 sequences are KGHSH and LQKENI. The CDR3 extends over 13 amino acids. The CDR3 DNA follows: TGTGCCAGCTCACCAAGCTTCGGGTATGAGCAGTTCTTC. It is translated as CASSPSFGYEQFF.

CDR3 DNA sequence: TGTGCCAGCAGCCAAGAGCGGCTAGCGGGAGCTCCCGGGGAGCTGTTTTTT. As protein: CASSQERLAGAPGELFF. The chain has TRBV3-1 (or the pseudogene TRBV3-2) and TRBJ2-2; TRBD2 agrees at 10 bases. Germline trimming cut 0 bases from V and 6 bases from J; bases unmatched to any gene: 7. The germline V gene has CDR1 LGHDT and CDR2 YNNKEL (reference sequence). The CDR3 has 17 residues.

The CDR3 DNA is TGCGCCAGCAGCTTGTCCGGAGATGAAAAACTGTTTTTT. Translated: CASSLSGDEKLFF. The chain employs TRBV5-1 and TRBJ1-4, with unresolved D. Trimming removed 1 base at V and 6 bases at J, with 7 bases between. The CDR3 covers 13 residues. CDR1 is SGHRS, CDR2 YFSETQ, per germline.

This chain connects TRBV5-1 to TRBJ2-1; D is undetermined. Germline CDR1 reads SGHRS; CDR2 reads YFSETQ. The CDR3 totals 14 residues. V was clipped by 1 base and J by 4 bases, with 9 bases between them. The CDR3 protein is CASSLLPQYNEQFF. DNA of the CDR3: TGCGCCAGCAGCTTGCTCCCACAGTACAATGAGCAGTTCTTC.

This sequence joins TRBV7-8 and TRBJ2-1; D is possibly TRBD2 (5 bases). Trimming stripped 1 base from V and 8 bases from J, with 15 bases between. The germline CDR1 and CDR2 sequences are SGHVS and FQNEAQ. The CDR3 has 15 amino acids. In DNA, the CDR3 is TGTGCCAGCAGCTTAGAGCGGCGGACCGTCGATGAGCAGTTCTTC. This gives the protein CASSLERRTVDEQFF.

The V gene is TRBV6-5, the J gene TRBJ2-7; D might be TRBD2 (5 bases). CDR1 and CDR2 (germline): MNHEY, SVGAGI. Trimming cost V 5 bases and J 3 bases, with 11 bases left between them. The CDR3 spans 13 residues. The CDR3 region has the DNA TGTGCCAGCAGTCGACTGAGCGGCTACGAGCAGTACTTC. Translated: CASSRLSGYEQYF.

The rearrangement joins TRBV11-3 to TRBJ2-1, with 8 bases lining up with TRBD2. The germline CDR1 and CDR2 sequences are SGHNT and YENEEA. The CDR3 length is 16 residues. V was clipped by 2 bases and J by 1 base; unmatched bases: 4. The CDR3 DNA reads TGTGCCAGCAGCTTATCGGCGGGGGGATCCTACAATGAGCAGTTCTTC. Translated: CASSLSAGGSYNEQFF.